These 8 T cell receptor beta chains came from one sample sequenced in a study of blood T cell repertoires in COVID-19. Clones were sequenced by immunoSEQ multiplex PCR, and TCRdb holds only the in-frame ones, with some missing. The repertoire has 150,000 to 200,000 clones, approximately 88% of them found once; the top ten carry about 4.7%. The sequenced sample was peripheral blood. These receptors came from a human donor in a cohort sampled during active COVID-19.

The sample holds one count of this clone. The CDR3: CASSPSINNEQFF. The CDR3 DNA sequence: TGTGCCAGCAGCCCGAGCATAAACAATGAGCAGTTCTTC. The chain carries TRBV7-2 and TRBJ2-1; D remains ambiguous. The CDR3 sequence is 13 residues long. V lost 5 bases, J lost 5 bases, and 10 bases lay in between. Germline V lookup: CDR1 SGHTA, CDR2 FQGNSA.

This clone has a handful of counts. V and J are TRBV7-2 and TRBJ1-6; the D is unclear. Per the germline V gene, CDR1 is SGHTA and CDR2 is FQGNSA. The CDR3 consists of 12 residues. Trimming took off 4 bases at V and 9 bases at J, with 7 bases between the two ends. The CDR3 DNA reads TGTGCCAGCAGCTCCCCTTTTTCACCCCTCCACTTT. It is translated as CASSSPFSPLHF.

CDR3 DNA: TGTGCCAGCAGCGCGGGGGGGGCACTCATGAACACTGAAGCTTTCTTT. Translated, it gives CASSAGGALMNTEAFF. The chain combines TRBV7-8 with TRBJ1-1; weak D call: TRBD1 (6 bases). The CDR3 is 16 residues long. The V gene's germline CDR1 is SGHVS and CDR2 FQNEAQ. The V gene lost 5 bases and the J gene lost 0 bases, with 16 bases spanning the gap.

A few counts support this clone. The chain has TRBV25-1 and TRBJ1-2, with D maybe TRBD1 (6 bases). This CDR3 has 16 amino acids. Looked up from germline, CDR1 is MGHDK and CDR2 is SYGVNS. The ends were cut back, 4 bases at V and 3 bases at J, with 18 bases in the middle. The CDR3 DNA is TGTGCCAGCAGTGGGGAAGGACAGTCTCCTGACTATGGCTACACCTTC. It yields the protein CASSGEGQSPDYGYTF.

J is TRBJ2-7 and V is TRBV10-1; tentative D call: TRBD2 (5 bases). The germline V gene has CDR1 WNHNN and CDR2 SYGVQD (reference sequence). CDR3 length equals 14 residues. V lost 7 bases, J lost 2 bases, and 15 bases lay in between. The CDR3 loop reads CASINIAGAYEQYF. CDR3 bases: TGCGCCAGCATTAATATTGCGGGTGCCTACGAGCAGTACTTC.

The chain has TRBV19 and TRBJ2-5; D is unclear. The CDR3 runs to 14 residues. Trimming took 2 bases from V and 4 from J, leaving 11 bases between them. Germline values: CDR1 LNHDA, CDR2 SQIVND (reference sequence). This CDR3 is CASSISSVAETQYF. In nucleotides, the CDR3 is TGTGCCAGTAGTATATCGTCAGTAGCAGAGACCCAGTACTTC.

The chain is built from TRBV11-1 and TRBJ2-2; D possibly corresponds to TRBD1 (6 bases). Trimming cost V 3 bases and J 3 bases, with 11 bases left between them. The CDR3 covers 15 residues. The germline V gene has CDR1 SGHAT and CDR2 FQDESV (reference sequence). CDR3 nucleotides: TGTGCCAGCAGCTTTTCCAGGGGAGACACCGGGGAGCTGTTTTTT. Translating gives CASSFSRGDTGELFF.

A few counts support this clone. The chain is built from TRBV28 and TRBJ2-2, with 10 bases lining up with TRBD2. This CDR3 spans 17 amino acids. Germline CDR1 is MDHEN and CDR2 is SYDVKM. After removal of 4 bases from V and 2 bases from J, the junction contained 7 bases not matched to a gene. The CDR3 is CASSSALAGGNTGELFF. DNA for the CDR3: TGTGCCAGCAGTTCCGCATTAGCGGGAGGCAACACCGGGGAGCTGTTTTTT.